This TCR beta chain was sequenced in a study of T-cell memory formation after mild COVID-19. Trimming took 2 bases from V and 8 from J, leaving 9 bases between them. This CDR3 has 12 residues. Per germline, CDR1 DFQATT and CDR2 SNEGSKA (reference sequence). One entry per CDR3 protein, called by TCRdb with MiXCR from the 5' RACE reads. Among more than 250,000 distinct CDR3 sequences listed, roughly 18% were seen once. The chain couples TRBV20-1 to TRBJ1-4; D gene ambiguous. Sequencing used PBMCs or a T cell subset sorted from them (not recorded which). The TCR sequence derives from a man between 18 and 35 years old who had mild COVID-19 (a few samples of this study predate the infection). Cell type and time point are not known. CDR3 DNA sequence: TGCAGTGCTAGACTTATAGAGGAAAAACTGTTTTTT. Its protein is CSARLIEEKLFF.